The sequence of this TCR beta chain was determined in a study of blood T cell repertoires in COVID-19 (dated by TCRdb to 2019 to 2021). The study in broad terms: Collaborator samples came from the United States, Italy and Spain and covered acute and convalescent phases of COVID-19. The prospective study material was composed of cDNA or gDNA derived from T cells, B-cell-depleted T cells, or PBMCs. The dataset comprised deeply sampled blood TCRbeta repertoires from subjects exposed to, actively infected with, or recovered from COVID-19. A freely available public database, intended as a resource for researchers studying the immune response to SARS-CoV-2, is where the repertoires were released. The samples were drawn from the first 160 participants of the ongoing ImmuneRACE study and from 1,254 subjects provided by 6 global collaborators. A de-identified subject ID, COVID-19 status, age in years and sex were almost always included in the sample metadata. Where available, HLA class I and class II types were taken from metadata supplied by the sample provider and were not determined by assay-based typing.

TCRbeta CDR3 regions were amplified from genomic DNA by means of the immunoSEQ Assay, a bias-controlled multiplex PCR. Per the original workflow: Within the assay, amplification of reference gene primers was used to estimate how many nucleated cells each sample contained. To quantify the absolute abundance of each unique TCRbeta CDR3 rearrangement, sequence reads were collapsed and filtered. For each sample, productive Simpson clonality was calculated as the square root of Simpson's diversity index across productive rearrangements. TCRdb limited this immuneACCESS table to in-frame rearrangements with V and J called. A share of clones is missing; checked studies link under half to unresolved V genes, and the rest is unexplained. V, J and clone size reflect that table, while D and trimming were determined from the DNA. Recorded for this sample are approximately 160,000 clones; roughly 84% of them occurred a single time. Jointly, the top ten make up around 10% of the sample.

Beyond this particular receptor, the publication reports: The quantity of clinical and demographic metadata differed by source and by participant and was supplied without curation.

This clone appeared a few times. The antigen it recognizes is unknown. One base away there is no much larger clone; base qualities are not given. The CDR3 sequence holds 13 residues, the cysteine and phenylalanine included. Only the CDR3 DNA is retained, 39 bases long and in frame from the first base. V is clipped by 1 base and J by 3 bases, and the sequence between their germline boundaries is 7 bases long. Taken from the germline V gene, the CDR1 and CDR2 loops are SGHTA and FQGNSA. Each collaborating institution followed its own protocols to collect whole blood in K2EDTA tubes. Collaborator samples were shipped for TCRbeta analysis as frozen whole blood, isolated PBMCs, or DNA extracted from either sample type.

Sequenced: peripheral blood. The source is a woman older than 75 with active or convalescent COVID-19. The chain employs TRBV7-2 and TRBJ2-7; a tentative D call is TRBD1 (6 bases match). CDR3 reads: CASSLEGGYEQYF. The nucleotide sequence reads TGTGCCAGCAGCTTAGAAGGGGGCTACGAGCAGTACTTC.